Each of the 6 T cell receptor beta chains below was sequenced from the same sample in a study of CD8 T cells in ankylosing spondylitis. TCRdb passed the 5' RACE reads through MiXCR, listing each CDR3 protein once. Among some 71,000 distinct CDR3 sequences listed, about 5% were seen once. The sample comprised blood, either unsorted or a sorted T cell fraction (not recorded which). These receptor sequences come from a male donor with ankylosing spondylitis or in good health (not recorded which).

This clonotype was seen at least ten times. J is TRBJ1-1 and V is TRBV6-2 or TRBV6-3, with D possibly TRBD1 on 6 matching bases. The length of the CDR3 is 15 residues. Germline V gene data show CDR1 as MNHEY and CDR2 as SVGEGT. The germline V and J ends were trimmed by 5 bases and 4 bases, with 17 bases remaining between them. The CDR3 here is CASSNLLRGGTEAFF. In DNA, the CDR3 is TGTGCCAGCAGTAACCTTCTCAGGGGCGGCACTGAAGCTTTCTTT.

This clonotype came up many times. The V gene is TRBV5-1, the J gene TRBJ2-1; 9 nucleotides match TRBD1. CDR3 length: 15 amino acids. Germline loops: CDR1 SGHRS, CDR2 YFSETQ. V was pared by 4 bases and J by 5 bases, with 7 bases of the junction left unmatched. CDR3 in DNA: TGCGCCAGCAGCACACGGACAGGGGCGAACAATGAGCAGTTCTTC. This codes for CASSTRTGANNEQFF. Drawing the rest from reference TRBV5-1 and TRBJ2-1, the complete variable domain is KAGVTQTPRYLIKTRGQQVTLSCSPISGHRSVSWYQQTPGQGLQFLFEYFSETQRNKGNFPGRFSGRQFSNSRSEMNVSTLELGDSALYLCASSTRTGANNEQFFGPGTRLTVL.

This clonotype was counted many times. The chain is built from TRBV12-3 or TRBV12-4 and TRBJ2-1, with D perhaps TRBD2 (5 bases). Trimming took 6 bases from V and 7 from J, leaving 13 bases between them. The CDR3 has 13 amino acids. This CDR3 reads CASRSGITNEQFF. The CDR3 coding sequence is TGTGCCAGCAGATCCGGGATAACAAATGAGCAGTTCTTC.

This clonotype was seen repeatedly, ten times or more. The chain employs TRBV11-2 and TRBJ1-2; D is unresolved. The CDR3 length is 12 residues. V was pared by 1 base and J by 4 bases, with 4 bases between. Germline loops: CDR1 SGHAT, CDR2 FQNNGV. CDR3: CASSLGIYGYTF. The CDR3, as DNA: TGTGCCAGCAGCTTAGGAATCTATGGCTACACCTTC.

The sample holds many counts of this clonotype. The chain is built from TRBV27 and TRBJ1-1; 7 bases fit TRBD1. The V gene end was trimmed by 5 bases and the J gene end by 0 bases; junction bases not matched to a gene: 3. This CDR3 has 14 amino acids. The V gene's germline CDR1 is MNHEY and CDR2 SMNVEV (reference sequence). The CDR3 nucleotides read TGTGCCAGCAGTCCCGACAGGGTGAACACTGAAGCTTTCTTT. Protein product: CASSPDRVNTEAFF.

The table lists this clonotype with many counts. The rearrangement uses TRBV28 and TRBJ1-2; 9 positions match TRBD1. V gave up 5 bases and J gave up 4 bases; unmatched junction bases: 5. The CDR3 is 14 amino acids. Germline CDR1 is MDHEN and CDR2 is SYDVKM. CDR3 in amino acids: CASSETTGGYGYTF. For the CDR3, the DNA is TGTGCCAGCAGTGAAACGACAGGGGGCTATGGCTACACCTTC.